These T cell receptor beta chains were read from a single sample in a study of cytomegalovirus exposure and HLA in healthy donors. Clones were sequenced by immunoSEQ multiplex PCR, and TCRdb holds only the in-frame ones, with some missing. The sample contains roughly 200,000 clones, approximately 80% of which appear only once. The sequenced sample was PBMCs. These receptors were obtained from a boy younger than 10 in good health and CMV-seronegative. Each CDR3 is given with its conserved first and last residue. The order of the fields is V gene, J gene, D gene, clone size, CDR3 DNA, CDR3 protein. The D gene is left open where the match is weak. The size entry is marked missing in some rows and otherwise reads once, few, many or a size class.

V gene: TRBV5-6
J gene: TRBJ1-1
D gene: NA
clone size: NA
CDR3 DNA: TGTGCCAGCATTTTTGGCGGAACTGAAGCTTTCTTT
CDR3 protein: CASIFGGTEAFF

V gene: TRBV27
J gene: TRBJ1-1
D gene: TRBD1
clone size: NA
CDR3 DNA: TGTGCCAGCAGTGTGGGACAGTCCACTGAAGCTTTCTTT
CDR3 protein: CASSVGQSTEAFF

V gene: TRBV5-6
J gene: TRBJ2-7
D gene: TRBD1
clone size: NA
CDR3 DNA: TGTGCCAGCAGCAACAGGGGCGAGCAGTACTTC
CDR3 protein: CASSNRGEQYF

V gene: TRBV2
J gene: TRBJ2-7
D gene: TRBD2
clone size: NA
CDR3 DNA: TGTGCCAGCAGTGTCGGGCTAGCGGTTTCCTACGAGCAGTACTTC
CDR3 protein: CASSVGLAVSYEQYF

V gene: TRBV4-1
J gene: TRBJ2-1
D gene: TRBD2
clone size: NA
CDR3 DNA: TGCGCCAGCAGCCGACTAGCGGGAGGGCCTTACAATGAGCAGTTCTTC
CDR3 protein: CASSRLAGGPYNEQFF

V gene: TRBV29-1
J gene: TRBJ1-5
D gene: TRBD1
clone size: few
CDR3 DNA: TGCAGCGTGGGGACAGGGAGTCAGCCCCAGCATTTT
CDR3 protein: CSVGTGSQPQHF

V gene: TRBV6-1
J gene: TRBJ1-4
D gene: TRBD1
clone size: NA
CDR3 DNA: TGTGCCAGCAGTGATTCCGGGACAGGGTTTGAAAAACTGTTTTTT
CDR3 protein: CASSDSGTGFEKLFF

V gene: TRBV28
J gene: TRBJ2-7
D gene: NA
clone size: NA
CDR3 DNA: TGTGCCAGCAGTCCCACTCGACACCTCAAAGGGGTGGGGCAGTACTTC
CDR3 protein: CASSPTRHLKGVGQYF

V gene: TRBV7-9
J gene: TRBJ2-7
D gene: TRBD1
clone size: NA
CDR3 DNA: TGTGCCAGCAGACGTGGACAGGGTCACGAGCAGTACTTC
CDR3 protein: CASRRGQGHEQYF

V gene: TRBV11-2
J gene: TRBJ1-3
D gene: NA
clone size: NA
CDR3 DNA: TGTGCCAGCAGCCTAGGGTCGAGCTCTGGAAACACCATATATTTT
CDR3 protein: CASSLGSSSGNTIYF

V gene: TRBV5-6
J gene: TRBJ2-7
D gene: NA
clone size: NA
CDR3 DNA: TGTGCCAGCAGCTTGGGGGTGGGTCAGGAGGCAAACGAGCAGTACTTC
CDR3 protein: CASSLGVGQEANEQYF

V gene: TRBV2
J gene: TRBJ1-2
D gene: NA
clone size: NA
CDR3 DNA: TGTGCCAGCAATACACAGGACGGCTACACCTTC
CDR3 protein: CASNTQDGYTF

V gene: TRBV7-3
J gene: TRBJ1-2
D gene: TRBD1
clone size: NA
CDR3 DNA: TGTGCCAGCAGCTTAATTGGGGACAGGGGTTACACCTTC
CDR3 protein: CASSLIGDRGYTF

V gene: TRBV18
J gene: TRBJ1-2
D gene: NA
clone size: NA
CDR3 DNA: TGTGCCAGCTCACCCCCTGACAGGAGCGGCTACACCTTC
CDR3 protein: CASSPPDRSGYTF